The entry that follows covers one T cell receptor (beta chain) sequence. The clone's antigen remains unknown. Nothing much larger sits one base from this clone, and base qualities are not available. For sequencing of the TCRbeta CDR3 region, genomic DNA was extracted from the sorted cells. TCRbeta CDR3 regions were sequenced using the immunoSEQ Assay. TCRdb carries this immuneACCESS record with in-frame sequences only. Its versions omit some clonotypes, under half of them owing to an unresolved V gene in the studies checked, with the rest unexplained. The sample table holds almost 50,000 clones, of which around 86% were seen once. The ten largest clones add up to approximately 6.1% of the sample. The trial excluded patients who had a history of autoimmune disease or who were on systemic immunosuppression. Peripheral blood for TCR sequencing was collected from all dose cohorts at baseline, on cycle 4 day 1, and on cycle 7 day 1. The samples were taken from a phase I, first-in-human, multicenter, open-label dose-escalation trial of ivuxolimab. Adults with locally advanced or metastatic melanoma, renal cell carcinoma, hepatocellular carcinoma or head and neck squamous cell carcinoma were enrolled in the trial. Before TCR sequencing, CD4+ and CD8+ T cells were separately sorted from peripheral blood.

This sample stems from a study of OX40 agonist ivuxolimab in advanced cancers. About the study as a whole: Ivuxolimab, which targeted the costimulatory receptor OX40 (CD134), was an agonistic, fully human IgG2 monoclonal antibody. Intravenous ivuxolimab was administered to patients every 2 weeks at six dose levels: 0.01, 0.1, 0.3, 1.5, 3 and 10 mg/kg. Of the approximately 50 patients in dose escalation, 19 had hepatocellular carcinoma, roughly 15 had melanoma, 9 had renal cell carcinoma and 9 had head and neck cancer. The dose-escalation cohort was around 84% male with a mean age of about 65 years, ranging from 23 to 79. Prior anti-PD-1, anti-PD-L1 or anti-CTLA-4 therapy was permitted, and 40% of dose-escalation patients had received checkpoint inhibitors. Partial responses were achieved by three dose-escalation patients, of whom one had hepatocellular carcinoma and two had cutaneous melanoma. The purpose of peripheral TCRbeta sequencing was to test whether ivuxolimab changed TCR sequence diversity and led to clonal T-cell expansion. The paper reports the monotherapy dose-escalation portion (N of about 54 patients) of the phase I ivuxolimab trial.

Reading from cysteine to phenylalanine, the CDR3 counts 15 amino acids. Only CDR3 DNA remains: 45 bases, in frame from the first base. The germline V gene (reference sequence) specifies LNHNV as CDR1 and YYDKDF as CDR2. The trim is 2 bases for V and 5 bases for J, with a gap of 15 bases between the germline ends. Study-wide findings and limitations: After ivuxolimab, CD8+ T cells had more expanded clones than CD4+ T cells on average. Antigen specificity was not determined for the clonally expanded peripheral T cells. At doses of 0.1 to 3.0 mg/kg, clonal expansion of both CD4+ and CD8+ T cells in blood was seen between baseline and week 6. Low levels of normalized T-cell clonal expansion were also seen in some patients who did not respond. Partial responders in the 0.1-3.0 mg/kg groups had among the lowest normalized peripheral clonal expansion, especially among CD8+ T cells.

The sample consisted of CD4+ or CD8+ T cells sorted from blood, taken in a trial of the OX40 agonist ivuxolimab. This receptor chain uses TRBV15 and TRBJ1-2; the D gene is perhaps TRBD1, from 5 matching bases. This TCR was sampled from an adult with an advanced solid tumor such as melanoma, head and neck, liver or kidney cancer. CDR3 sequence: CATSRNGGREYGYTF. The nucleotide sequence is TGTGCCACCAGCAGAAATGGGGGACGGGAATATGGCTACACCTTC. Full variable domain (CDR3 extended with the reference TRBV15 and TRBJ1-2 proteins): DAMVIQNPRYQVTQFGKPVTLSCSQTLNHNVMYWYQQKSSQAPKLLFHYYDKDFNNEADTPDNFQSRRPNTSFCFLDIRSPGLGDTAMYLCATSRNGGREYGYTFGSGTRLTVV.